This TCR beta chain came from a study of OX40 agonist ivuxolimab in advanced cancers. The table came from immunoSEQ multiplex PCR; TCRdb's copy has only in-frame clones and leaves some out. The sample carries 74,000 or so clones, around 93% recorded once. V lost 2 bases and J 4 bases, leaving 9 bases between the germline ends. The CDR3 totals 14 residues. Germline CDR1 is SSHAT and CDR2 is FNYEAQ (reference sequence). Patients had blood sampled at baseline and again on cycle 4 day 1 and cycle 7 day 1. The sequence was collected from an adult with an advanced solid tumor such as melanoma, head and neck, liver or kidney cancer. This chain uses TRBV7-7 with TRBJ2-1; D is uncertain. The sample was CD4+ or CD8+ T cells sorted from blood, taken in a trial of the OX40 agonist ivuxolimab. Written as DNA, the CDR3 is TGTGCCAGCAGCTTAACTTCCGCTTACAATGAGCAGTTCTTC. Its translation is CASSLTSAYNEQFF.